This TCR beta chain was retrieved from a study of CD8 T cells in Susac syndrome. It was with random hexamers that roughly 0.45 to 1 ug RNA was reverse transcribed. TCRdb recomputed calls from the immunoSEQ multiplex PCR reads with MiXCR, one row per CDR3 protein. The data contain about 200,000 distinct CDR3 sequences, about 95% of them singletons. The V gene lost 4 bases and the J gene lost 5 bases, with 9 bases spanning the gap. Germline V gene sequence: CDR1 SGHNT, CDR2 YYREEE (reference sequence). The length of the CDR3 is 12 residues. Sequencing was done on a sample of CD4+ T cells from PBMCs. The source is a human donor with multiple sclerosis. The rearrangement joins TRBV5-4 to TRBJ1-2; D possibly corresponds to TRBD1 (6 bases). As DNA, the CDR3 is TGTGCCAGCAGCCGGGACATTTATGGCTACACCTTC. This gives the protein CASSRDIYGYTF.